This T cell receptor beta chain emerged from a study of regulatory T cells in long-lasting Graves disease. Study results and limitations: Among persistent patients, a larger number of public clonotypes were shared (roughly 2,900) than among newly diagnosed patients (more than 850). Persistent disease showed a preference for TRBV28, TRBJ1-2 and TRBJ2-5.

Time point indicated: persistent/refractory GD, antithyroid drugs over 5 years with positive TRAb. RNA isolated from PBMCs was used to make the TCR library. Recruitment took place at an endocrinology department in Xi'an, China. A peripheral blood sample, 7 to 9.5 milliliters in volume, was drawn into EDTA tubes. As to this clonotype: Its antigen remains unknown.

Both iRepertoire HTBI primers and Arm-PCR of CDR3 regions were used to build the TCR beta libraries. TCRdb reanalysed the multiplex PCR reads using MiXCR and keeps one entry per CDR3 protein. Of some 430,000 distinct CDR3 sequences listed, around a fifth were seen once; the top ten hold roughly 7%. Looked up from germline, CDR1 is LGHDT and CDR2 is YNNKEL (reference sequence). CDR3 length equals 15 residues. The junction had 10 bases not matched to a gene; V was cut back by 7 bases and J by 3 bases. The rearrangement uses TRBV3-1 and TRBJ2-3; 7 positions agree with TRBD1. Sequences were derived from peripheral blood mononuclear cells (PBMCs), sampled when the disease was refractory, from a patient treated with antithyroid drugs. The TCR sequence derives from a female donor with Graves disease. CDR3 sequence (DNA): TGTGCCAGCAACGAACAGGGGTTCGCAACAGATACGCAGTATTTT. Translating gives CASNEQGFATDTQYF.